A selection of T cell receptor beta chains follows, all from one sample in a study of CD8+ T cells in alopecia areata. TCRdb keeps only in-frame clones here, not all; method: immunoSEQ multiplex PCR. The sample consists of about 200,000 clones, 60% of them appearing once. The source was CD4+ T cells sorted from blood, collected at week 4, from a patient treated with tofacitinib. These receptors came from a human donor with alopecia areata. Both conserved end residues are part of each CDR3. The D gene is left open where the match is weak. The listing skips clone size in some rows; elsewhere it reads once, few, many or a size class.

V	D	size	J	DNA	CDR3
TRBV27	.	.	TRBJ2-6	TGTCGCCGCGGGTCCGACCGCTCTGGCGGGGCCAACGTCCTGACTTTC	CRRGSDRSGGANVLTF
TRBV7-2	TRBD1	.	TRBJ1-1	TGTGCCAGCAGCTTAGGTCCCTCAGGGGGCAGGCGTGAAGCTTTCTTT	CASSLGPSGGRREAFF
TRBV30	.	.	TRBJ1-2	TGTGCCTGGAGTGGACAGTTCCTAAATGGCTACACCTTC	CAWSGQFLNGYTF
TRBV30	.	.	TRBJ2-7	TGTGCCTGGTCACCCTCCTACGAGCAGTACTTC	CAWSPSYEQYF
TRBV29-1	.	.	TRBJ2-1	TGCAGCGTTGGGGGCAGGGCCTACAATGAGCAGTTCTTC	CSVGGRAYNEQFF
TRBV29-1	.	.	TRBJ1-1	TGCAGCGTTGGGGGACGGCGTGCCAGGGGGAACACTGAAGCTTTCTTT	CSVGGRRARGNTEAFF
TRBV30	TRBD1	.	TRBJ1-2	TGTGCCTGGAGTATTCTACAGGGGTTCTATGGCTACACCTTC	CAWSILQGFYGYTF
TRBV9	.	.	TRBJ1-2	TGTGCCAGCAGCGTAGAAGGGGCCCTCAATGGCTACACCTTC	CASSVEGALNGYTF
TRBV2	TRBD2	few	TRBJ2-2	TGTGCCAGCAGTACGACTAGCAACACCGGGGAGCTGTTTTTT	CASSTTSNTGELFF
TRBV28	.	many	TRBJ1-1	TGTGCCAGCAGTTTAGTGGGGGGCGGCGAAGCTTTCTTT	CASSLVGGGEAFF
TRBV30	.	.	TRBJ1-2	TGTGCCTTCCCTGGGGACAACGCCGTACTCTATGGCTACACCTTC	CAFPGDNAVLYGYTF
TRBV6-6	.	.	TRBJ1-2	TGTGCCAGCAGTTCACAGGGAAACGGCTATGGCTACACCTTC	CASSSQGNGYGYTF
TRBV7-9	TRBD1	few	TRBJ1-2	TGTGCCAGCAGCCCGGGACAGGGTGCGACCTATGGCTACACCTTC	CASSPGQGATYGYTF
TRBV2	.	.	TRBJ1-5	TGTGCCAGCAGACGGACAGTAACTCAGCCCCAGCATTTT	CASRRTVTQPQHF
TRBV6-1	.	.	TRBJ1-1	TGTGCCAGCAGTTCTACGACGTTAACTGAAGCTTTCTTT	CASSSTTLTEAFF
TRBV7-7	TRBD1	.	TRBJ2-5	TGTGCTAGCAGCTCGGACAGGGGGGAGACCCAGTACTTC	CASSSDRGETQYF
TRBV7-2	.	.	TRBJ2-7	TGTGCCAGCAGCAAAGAAGGGTACTACGAGCAATACTTC	CASSKEGYYEQYF
TRBV12-5	TRBD1	few	TRBJ2-1	TGTGCTAGTGGTTTGCCCGGGACAGGGGGATCGGGTGAGCAGTTCTTC	CASGLPGTGGSGEQFF
TRBV5-1	.	.	TRBJ2-1	TGCGCCAGCAGCTCCGGGACCTCGGGGAATGAGCAGTTCTTC	CASSSGTSGNEQFF
TRBV29-1	TRBD2	.	TRBJ2-3	TGCAGCGTGGGCCAAGCGGGGGCGCCCACAGATACGCAGTATTTT	CSVGQAGAPTDTQYF
TRBV30	.	few	TRBJ2-2	TGTGCCTGGAGTACCGATGGGACCGGGGAGCTGTTTTTT	CAWSTDGTGELFF
TRBV7-2	.	.	TRBJ1-5	TGTGCCAGCAGCTTAGTCCACGGAGATAGCAATCAGCCCCAGCATTTT	CASSLVHGDSNQPQHF
TRBV6-5	.	.	TRBJ1-6	TGTGCCAGCAGTTTCTCAGTGGGTTCAAATTCACCCCTCCACTTT	CASSFSVGSNSPLHF
TRBV29-1	.	.	TRBJ2-1	TGCAGCGTTGTTAGTCGAGGCGTCAATGAGCAGTTCTTC	CSVVSRGVNEQFF
TRBV7-9	TRBD1	.	TRBJ2-1	TGTGCCAGCAGCCTCGGACAGGGGGGAGGCAATGAGCAGTTCTTC	CASSLGQGGGNEQFF
TRBV6-1	TRBD2	.	TRBJ2-1	TGTGCCAGCAGTGTTACCGGGACTAGCGGCTACAATGAGCAGTTCTTC	CASSVTGTSGYNEQFF
TRBV15	TRBD1	.	TRBJ2-7	TGTGCCACCAGCAGAGGATACAGGGGAGTCAACGAGCAGTACTTC	CATSRGYRGVNEQYF
TRBV10-3	.	.	TRBJ1-1	TGTGCCATCAGTGAAGAGACAGGACACAACACTGAAGCTTTCTTT	CAISEETGHNTEAFF
TRBV7-2	TRBD2	.	TRBJ2-7	TGTGCCAGCAGACTCTCAGCGGGGGGGCACCACGAGCAGTACTTC	CASRLSAGGHHEQYF
TRBV29-1	.	.	TRBJ2-4	TGCAGCGGGGCAGAGGAGGACATTCAGTACTTC	CSGAEEDIQYF
TRBV25-1	TRBD1	few	TRBJ2-1	TGTGCCAGCAGCCAAACAGGGGGCAGATCCTACAATGAGCAGTTCTTC	CASSQTGGRSYNEQFF
TRBV14	.	few	TRBJ2-6	TGTGCCAGCAGCCAAATCGCTGGGGGGGCCAACGTCCTGACTTTC	CASSQIAGGANVLTF